This TCR beta chain emerged from a study of PD-1 blockade in mismatch repair-deficient tumors. General study results and limits: Tumor-resident clones, often undetectable pretreatment in blood, expanded then contracted after pembrolizumab.

This clone was counted only a few times. Antigen specificity is unknown. Mismatch repair deficiency was confirmed in all patients, by PCR or immunohistochemistry. The CDR3 runs 13 residues. Trimming pared 5 bases from V and 2 bases from J, leaving 7 bases between. From germline, CDR1 is SGHTA and CDR2 FQGTGA. The protocol was immunoSEQ multiplex PCR, while the TCRdb copy is restricted to in-frame clones and leaves out a portion. Of 50,000 or so clones in the sample, around three quarters are singletons; the top ten hold 3% to 4%. The chain couples TRBV7-3 to TRBJ2-1; D is ambiguous. The sequencing here drew on PBMCs, taken before pembrolizumab treatment. The sequence was obtained from an adult with mismatch repair-deficient cancer. As DNA, the CDR3 is TGTGCCAGCAGCCCCGTGGCCTACAATGAGCAGTTCTTC. Translated, it gives CASSPVAYNEQFF.